The 17 T cell receptor beta chains below come from one sample, sequenced in a study of blood T cell repertoires in COVID-19. Assay used: immunoSEQ multiplex PCR; TCRdb lists only in-frame clones, some missing. Of some 270,000 clones listed, approximately 90% are singletons. The sample consisted of PBMCs or T cells enriched from blood (not recorded which). The receptors come from a man aged 40-49 years who had been exposed to COVID-19.

The chain couples TRBV7-2 to TRBJ2-5, with 10 positions matching TRBD2. This CDR3 spans 15 amino acids. The V gene's germline CDR1 is SGHTA and CDR2 FQGNSA. With V trimmed by 5 bases and J by 0 bases, 3 bases remained unmatched. The CDR3, as DNA: TGTGCCAGCAGCCCGACTAGCGGGTACCAAGAGACCCAGTACTTC. Amino acids: CASSPTSGYQETQYF. Looking up the rest from reference TRBV7-2 and TRBJ2-5 gives the full variable domain: GAGVSQSPSNKVTEKGKDVELRCDPISGHTALYWYRQSLGQGLEFLIYFQGNSAPDKSGLPSDRFSAERTGGSVSTLTIQRTQQEDSAVYLCASSPTSGYQETQYFGPGTRLLVL.

The chain links TRBV19 to TRBJ1-2; a weak D match, TRBD1 (5 bases). The CDR3 consists of 15 residues. V was shortened by 1 base and J by 4 bases, with 13 bases between the two germline ends. CDR1 is LNHDA, CDR2 SQIVND, per germline (reference sequence). CDR3 region: CASSIANTGTYGYTF. The CDR3 nucleotides are TGTGCCAGTAGTATAGCCAACACAGGCACCTATGGCTACACCTTC.

This CDR3 is CASSSSGGSYNEQFF. The CDR3 nucleotides read TGTGCCAGCAGCTCCAGCGGGGGGTCTTACAATGAGCAGTTCTTC. The J gene is TRBJ2-1, the V gene TRBV7-9; TRBD2 matches 9 bases. J gave up 4 bases and V 4 bases, and 5 bases lay outside the gene matches. The CDR3 runs 15 residues. Germline values: CDR1 SEHNR, CDR2 FQNEAQ (reference sequence).

The chain links TRBV5-1 to TRBJ2-1; perhaps TRBD2 as D (5 bases). CDR3 size: 16 residues. The germline V and J ends were trimmed by 4 bases and 2 bases, with 16 bases remaining between them. Germline-derived CDR1 and CDR2 are SGHRS and YFSETQ. The CDR3 DNA reads as TGCGCCAGCAGCCCGACGTGGGGAGAGACCTACAATGAGCAGTTCTTC. Protein product: CASSPTWGETYNEQFF.

V usage is TRBV6-1 and J usage is TRBJ2-1, with TRBD1 matching over 9 bases. The CDR3 has 15 amino acids. Germline V gene lookup returns CDR1 MNHNS and CDR2 SASEGT. V lost 3 bases, J lost 8 bases, and 8 bases stayed unmatched. CDR3 DNA sequence: TGTGCCAGCAGTGAGGGGGGGACAGGGTCGGATGAGCAGTTCTTC. This translates into CASSEGGTGSDEQFF.

This chain uses TRBV3-1 (or the pseudogene TRBV3-2) with TRBJ1-1; TRBD1 aligns across 11 bases. The germline gives CDR1 LGHDT, CDR2 YNNKEL (reference sequence). The CDR3 consists of 16 residues. Trimming took 3 bases from V and 3 from J; bases not matched to a gene: 6. The CDR3 DNA reads TGTGCCAGCAGCCACCGAACGGGACAGGGGGACACTGAAGCTTTCTTT. It yields the protein CASSHRTGQGDTEAFF.

The V and J genes are TRBV7-2 and TRBJ1-2; D gene uncertain. The germline gives CDR1 SGHTA, CDR2 FQGNSA. The ends were cut back, 8 bases at V and 8 bases at J, with 27 bases in the middle. CDR3 length equals 16 residues. In DNA, the CDR3 is TGTGCCAGCGCGCGCAGAGCACTAACGGGCCGCGGGGGCTACACCTTC. Translated, it gives CASARRALTGRGGYTF.

CDR3 sequence reads: CASSRLEKLFF. The CDR3 coding sequence is TGTGCCAGCAGCCGACTCGAAAAACTGTTTTTT. V is TRBV28 and J is TRBJ1-4; D not resolved. Germline CDR1 reads MDHEN; CDR2 reads SYDVKM. The CDR3 consists of 11 residues. V was cut by 6 bases and J by 8 bases, with 7 bases left in between.

The chain carries TRBV6-2 or TRBV6-3 and TRBJ2-1; 7 positions match TRBD1. V shed 4 bases, J shed 10 bases, and the junction held 7 bases outside the gene matches. The CDR3 spans 13 residues. The germline CDR1 and CDR2 sequences are MNHEY and SVGEGT. As DNA, the CDR3 is TGTGCCAGCAGTTGGGACAGCGGCCCCGAGCAGTTCTTC. This translates into CASSWDSGPEQFF.

The DNA of the CDR3 is TGTGCCAGCAGTTTAAGAGCAGATACGCAGTATTTT. It yields the protein CASSLRADTQYF. The genes are TRBV28 and TRBJ2-3, with no clear D. This CDR3 spans 12 amino acids. The ends were cut back, 2 bases at V and 4 bases at J, with 4 bases in the middle. Germline V gives CDR1 MDHEN, CDR2 SYDVKM.

V usage is TRBV6-5 and J usage is TRBJ2-1, with D unresolved. The CDR3 runs to 13 residues. Germline values: CDR1 MNHEY, CDR2 SVGAGI. V was pared by 0 bases and J by 4 bases, with 4 bases between. The CDR3 region is CASSYSSYNEQFF. CDR3 DNA sequence: TGTGCCAGCAGTTACTCGTCGTACAATGAGCAGTTCTTC.

Worth noting for this clone: This same CDR3 is encoded by further DNA sequences in the sample. The CDR3 is CASSLRQGSYEQYF. In DNA form, the CDR3 reads TGTGCCAGCAGCTTGAGACAGGGTAGCTACGAGCAGTACTTC. The V call is TRBV13, the J call TRBJ2-7; 7 bases match TRBD1. The junction had 5 bases not matched to a gene; V was cut back by 3 bases and J by 3 bases. Germline CDR1 PRHDT, CDR2 FYEKMQ (reference sequence). This CDR3 spans 14 amino acids.

This chain connects TRBV7-9 to TRBJ1-1, with D uncertain. Trimming took 4 bases from V and 1 from J, leaving 10 bases between them. The germline CDR1 and CDR2 sequences are SEHNR and FQNEAQ (reference sequence). The CDR3 runs to 14 residues. CDR3 region: CASSSHIENTEAFF. CDR3 coding DNA: TGTGCCAGCAGCTCCCACATCGAGAACACTGAAGCTTTCTTT.

This chain connects TRBV9 to TRBJ1-1, with 8 bases fitting TRBD1. The ends lost 7 bases at V and 1 base at J; junction bases unmatched: 9. The length of the CDR3 is 15 residues. CDR1 and CDR2 from the germline V gene are SGDLS and YYNGEE. The CDR3 loop is CASSRQTGENTEAFF. The CDR3 DNA sequence: TGTGCCAGCTCCAGACAGACAGGGGAGAACACTGAAGCTTTCTTT. Supplemented by reference TRBV9 and TRBJ1-1, the full variable domain reads DSGVTQTPKHLITATGQRVTLRCSPRSGDLSVYWYQQSLDQGLQFLIQYYNGEERAKGNILERFSAQQFPDLHSELNLSSLELGDSALYFCASSRQTGENTEAFFGQGTRLTVV.

The V call is TRBV19, the J call TRBJ2-1; D remains unclear. CDR1 LNHDA and CDR2 SQIVND come from the germline V gene (reference sequence). CDR3 length: 14 residues. The germline V and J ends were trimmed by 5 bases and 3 bases, with 11 bases remaining between them. CDR3 in DNA: TGTGCCAGTAGTGCGGAAACCTTCTACAATGAGCAGTTCTTC. Translated: CASSAETFYNEQFF.

The rearrangement uses TRBV6-5 and TRBJ2-6, with D maybe TRBD2 (6 bases). Germline V gene lookup returns CDR1 MNHEY and CDR2 SVGAGI. The CDR3 totals 16 residues. Deletions cut 4 bases from V and 3 bases from J, with 13 bases between. DNA of the CDR3: TGTGCCAGCAGTTTCACTCAGGGAGGTGGGGCCAACGTCCTGACTTTC. It is translated as CASSFTQGGGANVLTF.

This clone came up once. This rearrangement joins TRBV7-3 to TRBJ1-1; D might be TRBD1 (6 bases). Trimming took 5 bases from V and 1 from J, leaving 8 bases between them. The germline V gene encodes CDR1 SGHTA and CDR2 FQGTGA. CDR3 length equals 13 residues. The CDR3 region is CASSQQGNTEAFF. The DNA for the CDR3 is TGTGCCAGCAGCCAACAGGGGAACACTGAAGCTTTCTTT.